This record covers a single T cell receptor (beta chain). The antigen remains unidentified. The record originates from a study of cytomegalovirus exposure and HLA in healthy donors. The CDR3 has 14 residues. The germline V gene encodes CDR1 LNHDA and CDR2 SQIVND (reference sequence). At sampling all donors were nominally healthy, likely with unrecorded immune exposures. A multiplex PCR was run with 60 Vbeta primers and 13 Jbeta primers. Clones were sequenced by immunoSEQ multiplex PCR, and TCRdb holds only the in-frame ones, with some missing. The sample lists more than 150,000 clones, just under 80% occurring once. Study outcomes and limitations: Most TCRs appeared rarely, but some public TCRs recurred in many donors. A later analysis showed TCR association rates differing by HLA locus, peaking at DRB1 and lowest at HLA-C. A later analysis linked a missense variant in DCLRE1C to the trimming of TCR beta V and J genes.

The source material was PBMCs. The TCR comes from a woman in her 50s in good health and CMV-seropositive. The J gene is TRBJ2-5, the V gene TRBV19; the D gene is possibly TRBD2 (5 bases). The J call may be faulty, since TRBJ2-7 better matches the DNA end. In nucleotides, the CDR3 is TGTGCCAGTAGTATTTCGGGAAACTCCTACGAGCAGTACTTC. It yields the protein CASSISGNSYEQYF.